This entry lists 11 T cell receptor beta chains sequenced from one sample in a study of blood T cell repertoires in COVID-19. Measured with immunoSEQ multiplex PCR; TCRdb has only the in-frame clones, and not every one. This sample yields under 300,000 clones, of which over 80% are seen a single time; roughly 1.9% belongs to the top ten. Sequenced sample: peripheral blood. Source of these receptors: a man aged 25 to 40 who had recovered from COVID-19.

This chain joins TRBV3-1 (or the pseudogene TRBV3-2) and TRBJ2-3; D call uncertain. Between the trimmed V and J ends, which lost 0 bases and 9 bases, there was a span of 10 bases. CDR3 length: 13 amino acids. CDR1 is LGHDT and CDR2 is YNNKEL in the germline V gene (reference sequence). CDR3 DNA: TGTGCCAGCAGCCAAGAACTTGCGGCGACGCAGTATTTT. Residues: CASSQELAATQYF.

The chain uses TRBV28 and TRBJ1-5; TRBD1 might be the D (6 bases). CDR3 size: 15 residues. The germline gives CDR1 MDHEN, CDR2 SYDVKM. V was clipped by 6 bases and J by 7 bases, with 19 bases between them. CDR3 protein: CASRPQGRGEQPQHF. CDR3 sequence (DNA): TGTGCCAGCAGACCACAGGGCAGGGGTGAACAGCCCCAGCATTTT.

The rearrangement joins TRBV7-3 to TRBJ2-7, with 8 bases fitting TRBD2. V lost 2 bases, J lost 4 bases, and 7 bases stayed unmatched. CDR1 is SGHTA, CDR2 FQGTGA, per germline. The CDR3 runs 15 residues. This chain's CDR3 is CASSLVSGGDYEQYF. The CDR3 DNA reads as TGTGCCAGCAGCTTAGTTTCGGGAGGGGATTACGAGCAGTACTTC.

The rearrangement joins TRBV29-1 to TRBJ1-2, with D possibly being TRBD1 (6 bases). The germline V gene has CDR1 SQVTM and CDR2 ANQGSEA. CDR3 length equals 11 residues. The V and J ends lost 7 bases and 8 bases respectively, with 14 bases between them. CDR3: CSAQGLGGYTF. DNA for the CDR3: TGCAGCGCACAGGGATTAGGCGGCTACACCTTC.

The V and J genes are TRBV18 and TRBJ1-4; possible D gene TRBD1, 6 bases. The ends were cut back, 0 bases at V and 8 bases at J, with 7 bases in the middle. From germline, CDR1 is KGHSH and CDR2 LQKENI. The CDR3 is made up of 13 amino acids. CDR3: CASSPPDREKLFF. The CDR3 DNA reads as TGTGCCAGCTCACCACCCGACAGGGAAAAACTGTTTTTT.

The chain carries TRBV25-1 and TRBJ1-2, with D hard to call. This CDR3 is 12 amino acids long. The V and J ends lost 5 bases and 9 bases respectively, with 13 bases between them. The germline V gene encodes CDR1 MGHDK and CDR2 SYGVNS. The CDR3 reads CASSSPTGSYTF. In DNA form, the CDR3 reads TGTGCCAGCAGTTCCCCGACGGGTAGCTACACCTTC.

V and J are TRBV23-1 and TRBJ1-2; D remains unclear. TRBV23-1 is an open reading frame whose function is uncertain. The V gene lost 6 bases and the J gene lost 2 bases, with 7 bases spanning the gap. This CDR3 is built from 12 residues. CDR3 in amino acids: CASRDFNYGYTF. The CDR3 nucleotides read TGCGCCAGCAGGGACTTCAACTATGGCTACACCTTC.

The chain links TRBV9 to TRBJ1-6; tentative D call: TRBD1 (5 bases). There are 15 residues in the CDR3. Germline V gene lookup returns CDR1 SGDLS and CDR2 YYNGEE. V dropped 4 bases and J dropped 6 bases, with 14 bases sitting between them. CDR3 sequence (DNA): TGTGCCAGCAGCTCGCAACAGGATTCTAATTCACCCCTCCACTTT. This codes for CASSSQQDSNSPLHF.

This rearrangement joins TRBV6-5 to TRBJ1-6; 9 bases fit TRBD1. The CDR3 extends over 14 amino acids. Unmatched junction bases numbered 7, after V lost 6 bases and J lost 10 bases. Germline values: CDR1 MNHEY, CDR2 SVGAGI. CDR3: CASRRDRVESPLHF. The CDR3 nucleotides are TGTGCCAGCAGGAGGGACAGGGTCGAGTCACCCCTCCACTTT.

J is TRBJ1-2 and V is TRBV20-1; D remains ambiguous. This CDR3 spans 9 amino acids. V was shortened by 6 bases and J by 4 bases, with 3 bases between the two germline ends. Germline V gene data show CDR1 as DFQATT and CDR2 as SNEGSKA (reference sequence). DNA for the CDR3: TGCAGTGCCAGCTATGGCTACACCTTC. This sequence encodes CSASYGYTF.

This clone was observed a handful of times. This chain links TRBV2 with TRBJ1-6, with 11 bases identical to TRBD1. Germline V CDR1 and CDR2: SNHLY, FYNNEI. J gave up 10 bases and V 6 bases, and 8 bases lay outside the gene matches. CDR3 length: 15 amino acids. The DNA for the CDR3 is TGTGCCAGCAGCGCTTCGGACAGGGGGCTATCACCCCTCCACTTT. This gives the protein CASSASDRGLSPLHF.